The 4 T cell receptor beta chains listed next were all sequenced from one sample in a study of T cells in Graves' hyperthyroidism and ophthalmopathy. Researchers amplified the TCR beta CDR3 regions from RNA transcripts. The TCR CDR3 first-round RT-PCR relied on the HTBI primer set. From the multiplex PCR reads, TCRdb called clonotypes with MiXCR, one entry per CDR3 protein. Among around 800,000 distinct CDR3 sequences listed, around 38% were seen once. What was sequenced was blood. These receptors were taken from a man aged 18 to 29 with Graves' hyperthyroidism.

In the case of this clonotype: With a much larger clone just one base away, this may be a read error. The chain carries TRBV9 and TRBJ2-5, with 8 bases matching TRBD1. The length of the CDR3 is 16 residues. Germline lookup yields CDR1 SGDLS and CDR2 YYNGEE. DNA for the CDR3: TGTGCCAGCTGCGTAGTCGGGACAGGTCACCAAGAGACCCAGTACTTC. As protein: CASCVVGTGHQETQYF.

This clonotype was counted ten times or more. V usage is TRBV12-3 or TRBV12-4 and J usage is TRBJ1-6, with D tentatively TRBD1 (5 bases). The CDR3 totals 14 residues. V was shortened by 4 bases and J by 7 bases, with 11 bases between the two germline ends. This chain's CDR3 is CASSWGRTNSPLHF. The CDR3 DNA follows: TGTGCCAGCAGTTGGGGACGGACCAATTCACCCCTCCACTTT.

The chain recombines TRBV7-2 with TRBJ2-7; 10 nucleotides agree with TRBD1. Germline-derived CDR1 and CDR2 are SGHTA and FQGNSA. V dropped 4 bases and J dropped 4; count of bases not matched to a gene: 7. The length of the CDR3 is 15 residues. This CDR3 reads CASSSTTGGVYEQYF. The CDR3 DNA reads as TGTGCCAGCAGCTCCACGACAGGGGGCGTATACGAGCAGTACTTC.

The chain uses TRBV30 and TRBJ2-6; tentative D call: TRBD2 (5 bases). This CDR3 contains 13 residues. The ends were cut back, 3 bases at V and 8 bases at J, with 11 bases in the middle. Per germline, CDR1 GTSNPN and CDR2 SVGIG (reference sequence). CDR3 loop: CAWRSKDSNVLTF. The DNA of the CDR3 is TGTGCCTGGAGATCTAAGGACTCCAACGTCCTGACTTTC.